This T cell receptor (beta chain) was documented in a study of cytomegalovirus exposure and HLA in healthy donors. Germline V gives CDR1 SGHNT, CDR2 YYREEE (reference sequence). V was trimmed by 4 bases and J by 2 bases, leaving 7 bases between them. This CDR3 has 13 residues. PCR was performed using 60 Vbeta and 13 Jbeta primers. TCRdb's copy holds only in-frame clones and misses some; the assay was immunoSEQ multiplex PCR. This table holds fewer than 150,000 clones, around three quarters found once. The V and J genes are TRBV5-4 and TRBJ2-1, with D maybe TRBD2 (6 bases). This TCR was recovered from a man aged 40-49 years in good health and CMV-seronegative. Sequences were obtained from PBMCs. The CDR3 loop is CASSGTPYNEQFF. Here the CDR3 DNA reads TGTGCCAGCAGCGGGACTCCCTACAATGAGCAGTTCTTC.